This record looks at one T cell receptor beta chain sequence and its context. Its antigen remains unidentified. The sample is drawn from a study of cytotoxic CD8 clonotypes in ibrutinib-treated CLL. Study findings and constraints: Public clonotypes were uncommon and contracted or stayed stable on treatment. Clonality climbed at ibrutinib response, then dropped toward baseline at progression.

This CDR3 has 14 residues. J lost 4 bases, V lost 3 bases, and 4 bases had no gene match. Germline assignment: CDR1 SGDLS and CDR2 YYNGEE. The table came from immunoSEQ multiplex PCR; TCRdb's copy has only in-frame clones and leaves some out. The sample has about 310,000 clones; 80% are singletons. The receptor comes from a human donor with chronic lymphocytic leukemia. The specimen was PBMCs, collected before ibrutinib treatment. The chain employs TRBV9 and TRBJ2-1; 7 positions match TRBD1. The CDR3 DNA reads TGTGCCAGCAGCGAACACAGGGGTTACAATGAGCAGTTCTTC. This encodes CASSEHRGYNEQFF.